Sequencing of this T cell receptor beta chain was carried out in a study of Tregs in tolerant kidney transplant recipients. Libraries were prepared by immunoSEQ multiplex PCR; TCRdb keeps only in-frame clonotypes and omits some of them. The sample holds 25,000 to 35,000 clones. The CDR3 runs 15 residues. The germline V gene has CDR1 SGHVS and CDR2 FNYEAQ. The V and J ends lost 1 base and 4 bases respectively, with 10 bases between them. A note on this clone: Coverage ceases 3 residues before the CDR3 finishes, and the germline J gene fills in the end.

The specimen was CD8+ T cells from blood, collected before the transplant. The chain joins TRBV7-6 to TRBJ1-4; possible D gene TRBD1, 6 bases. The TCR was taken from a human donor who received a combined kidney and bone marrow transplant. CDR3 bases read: TGTGCCAGCAGCTTAGGGACAGCTATTAATGAAAAA. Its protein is CASSLGTAINEK. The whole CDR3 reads CASSLGTAINEKLFF.